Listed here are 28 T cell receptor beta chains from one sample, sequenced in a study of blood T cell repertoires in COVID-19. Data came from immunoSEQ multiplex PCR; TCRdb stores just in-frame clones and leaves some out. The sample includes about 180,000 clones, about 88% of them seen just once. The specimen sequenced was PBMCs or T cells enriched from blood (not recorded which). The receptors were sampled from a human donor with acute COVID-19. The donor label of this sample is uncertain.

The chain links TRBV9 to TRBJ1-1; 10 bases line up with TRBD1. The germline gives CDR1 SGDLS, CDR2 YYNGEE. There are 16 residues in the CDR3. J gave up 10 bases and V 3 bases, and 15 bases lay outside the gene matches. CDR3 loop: CASSGGQGGQAFAAFF. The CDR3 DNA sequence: TGTGCCAGCAGCGGAGGACAGGGGGGCCAGGCCTTCGCAGCTTTCTTT.

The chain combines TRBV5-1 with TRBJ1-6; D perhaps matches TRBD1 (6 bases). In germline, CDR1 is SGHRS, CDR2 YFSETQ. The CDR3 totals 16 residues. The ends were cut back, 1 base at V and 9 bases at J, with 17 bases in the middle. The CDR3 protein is CASSLYGSLGASPLHF. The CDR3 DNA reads TGCGCCAGCAGCTTGTATGGCAGTTTGGGGGCTTCACCCCTCCACTTT.

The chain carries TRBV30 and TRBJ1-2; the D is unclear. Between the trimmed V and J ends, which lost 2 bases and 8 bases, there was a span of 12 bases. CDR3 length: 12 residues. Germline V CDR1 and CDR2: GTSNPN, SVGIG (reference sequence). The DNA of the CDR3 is TGTGCCTGGAGTACGGGGAATTGGGGCTACACCTTC. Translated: CAWSTGNWGYTF.

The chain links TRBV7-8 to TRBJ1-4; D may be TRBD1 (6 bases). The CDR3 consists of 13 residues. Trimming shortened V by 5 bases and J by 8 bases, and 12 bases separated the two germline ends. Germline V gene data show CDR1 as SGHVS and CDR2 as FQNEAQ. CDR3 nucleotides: TGTGCCAGCAGCCGCGGGGGGGCCGAAAAACTGTTTTTT. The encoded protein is CASSRGGAEKLFF.

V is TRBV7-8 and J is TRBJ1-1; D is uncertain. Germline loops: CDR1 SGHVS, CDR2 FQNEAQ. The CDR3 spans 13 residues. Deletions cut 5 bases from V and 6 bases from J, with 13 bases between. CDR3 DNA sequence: TGTGCCAGCAGCCCTACGGTAAACCCTGAAGCTTTCTTT. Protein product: CASSPTVNPEAFF.

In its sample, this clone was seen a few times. The CDR3 sequence: CASGGGEKLFF. CDR3 in DNA: TGTGCCAGCGGCGGCGGCGAAAAACTGTTTTTT. The chain couples TRBV2 to TRBJ1-4; unclear D gene. Trimming cost V 8 bases and J 8 bases, with 9 bases left between them. The CDR3 has 11 amino acids. Germline values: CDR1 SNHLY, CDR2 FYNNEI.

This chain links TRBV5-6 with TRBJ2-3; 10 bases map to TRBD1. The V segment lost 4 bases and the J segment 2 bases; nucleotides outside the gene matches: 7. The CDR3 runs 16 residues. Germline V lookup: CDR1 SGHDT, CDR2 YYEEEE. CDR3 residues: CASSAPGQGFTDTQYF. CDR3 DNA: TGTGCCAGCAGCGCCCCGGGACAGGGGTTCACAGATACGCAGTATTTT.

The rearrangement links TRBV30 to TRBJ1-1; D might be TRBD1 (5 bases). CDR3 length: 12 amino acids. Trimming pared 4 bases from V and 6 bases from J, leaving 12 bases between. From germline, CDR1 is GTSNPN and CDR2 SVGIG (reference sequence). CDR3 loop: CAWMGDSPEAFF. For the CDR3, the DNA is TGTGCCTGGATGGGGGACTCCCCTGAAGCTTTCTTT. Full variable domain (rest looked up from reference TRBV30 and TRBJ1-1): SQTIHQWPATLVQPVGSPLSLECTVEGTSNPNLYWYRQAAGRGLQLLFYSVGIGQISSEVPQNLSASRPQDRQFILSSKKLLLSDSGFYLCAWMGDSPEAFFGQGTRLTVV.

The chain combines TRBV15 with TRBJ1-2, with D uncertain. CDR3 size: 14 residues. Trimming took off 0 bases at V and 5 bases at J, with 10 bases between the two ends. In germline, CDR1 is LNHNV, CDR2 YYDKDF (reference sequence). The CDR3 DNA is TGTGCCACCAGCAGAGATCGCAGATCGTATGGCTACACCTTC. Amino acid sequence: CATSRDRRSYGYTF.

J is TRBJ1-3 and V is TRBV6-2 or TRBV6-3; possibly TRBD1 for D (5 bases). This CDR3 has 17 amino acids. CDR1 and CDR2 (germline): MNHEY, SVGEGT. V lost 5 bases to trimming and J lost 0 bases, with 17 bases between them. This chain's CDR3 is CASSLWGPSYSGNTIYF. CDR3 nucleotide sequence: TGTGCCAGCAGTCTATGGGGCCCAAGCTACTCTGGAAACACCATATATTTT.

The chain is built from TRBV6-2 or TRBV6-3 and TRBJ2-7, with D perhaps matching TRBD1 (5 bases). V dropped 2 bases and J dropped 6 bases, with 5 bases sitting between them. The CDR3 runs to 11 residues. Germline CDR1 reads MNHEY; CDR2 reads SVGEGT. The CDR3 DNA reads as TGTGCCAGCAGTTACGGGGCCGAGCAGTACTTC. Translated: CASSYGAEQYF.

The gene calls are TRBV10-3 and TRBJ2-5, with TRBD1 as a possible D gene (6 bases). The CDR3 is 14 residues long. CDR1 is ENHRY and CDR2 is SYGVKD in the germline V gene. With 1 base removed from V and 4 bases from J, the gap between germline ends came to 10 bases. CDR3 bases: TGTGCCATCAGTGAGTTACAGGGCGGAGAGACCCAGTACTTC. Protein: CAISELQGGETQYF.

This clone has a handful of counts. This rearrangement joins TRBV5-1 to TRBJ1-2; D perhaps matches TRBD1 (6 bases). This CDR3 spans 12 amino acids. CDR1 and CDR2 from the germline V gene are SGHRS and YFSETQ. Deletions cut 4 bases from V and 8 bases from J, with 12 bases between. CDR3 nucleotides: TGCGCCAGCAGCCCCGGGACAACCGGCTACACCTTC. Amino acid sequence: CASSPGTTGYTF.

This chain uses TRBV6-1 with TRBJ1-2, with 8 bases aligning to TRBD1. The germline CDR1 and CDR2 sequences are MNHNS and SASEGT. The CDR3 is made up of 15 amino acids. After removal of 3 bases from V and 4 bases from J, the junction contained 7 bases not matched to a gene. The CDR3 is CASSDDRGLFYGYTF. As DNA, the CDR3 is TGTGCCAGCAGTGATGACAGGGGTCTCTTCTATGGCTACACCTTC.

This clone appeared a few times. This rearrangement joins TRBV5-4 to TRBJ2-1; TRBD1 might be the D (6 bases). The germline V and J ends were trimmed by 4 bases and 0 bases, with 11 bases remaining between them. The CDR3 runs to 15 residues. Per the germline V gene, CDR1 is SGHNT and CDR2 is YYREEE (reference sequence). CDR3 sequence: CASSPRGSSYNEQFF. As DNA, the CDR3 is TGTGCCAGCAGCCCAAGGGGGAGCTCCTACAATGAGCAGTTCTTC.

The CDR3 sequence is CASSPGQNNQPQHF. CDR3 nucleotide sequence: TGTGCCAGCAGCCCCGGACAGAACAATCAGCCCCAGCATTTT. The gene calls are TRBV6-5 and TRBJ1-5; D possibly corresponds to TRBD1 (6 bases). Germline CDR1 reads MNHEY; CDR2 reads SVGAGI. Trimming shortened V by 6 bases and J by 3 bases, and 12 bases separated the two germline ends. The CDR3 sequence is 14 residues long.

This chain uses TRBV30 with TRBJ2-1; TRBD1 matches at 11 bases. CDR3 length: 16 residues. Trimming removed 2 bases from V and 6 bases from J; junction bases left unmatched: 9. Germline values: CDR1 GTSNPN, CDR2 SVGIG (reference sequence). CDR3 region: CAWSPPAGTGGNEQFF. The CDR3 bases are TGTGCCTGGAGTCCGCCCGCCGGGACAGGGGGCAATGAGCAGTTCTTC.

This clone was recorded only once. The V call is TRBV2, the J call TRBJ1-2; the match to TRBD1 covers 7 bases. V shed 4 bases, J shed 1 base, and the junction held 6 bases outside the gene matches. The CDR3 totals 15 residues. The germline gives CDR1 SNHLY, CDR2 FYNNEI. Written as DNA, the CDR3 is TGTGCCAGCAGTGGTACGACAGGGATTAACTATGGCTACACCTTC. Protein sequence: CASSGTTGINYGYTF.

CDR3 sequence: CAIRKDRGTGELFF. CDR3 nucleotides: TGTGCCATCAGGAAGGACAGGGGAACCGGGGAGCTGTTTTTT. The chain uses TRBV10-3 and TRBJ2-2, with 9 bases fitting TRBD1. Germline V gives CDR1 ENHRY, CDR2 SYGVKD. This CDR3 has 14 amino acids. With V trimmed by 6 bases and J by 5 bases, 4 bases remained unmatched.

CDR3 residues: CASSLGGLLSTDTQYF. The CDR3 DNA sequence: TGTGCCAGCAGCTTAGGCGGCCTCCTAAGCACAGATACGCAGTATTTT. The chain employs TRBV7-8 and TRBJ2-3; D gene uncertain. Germline loops: CDR1 SGHVS, CDR2 FQNEAQ. This CDR3 has 16 amino acids. V gave up 1 base and J gave up 0 bases, with 11 bases separating them. Variable domain in full (rest from reference TRBV7-8 and TRBJ2-3): GAGVSQSPRYKVAKRGQDVALRCDPISGHVSLFWYQQALGQGPEFLTYFQNEAQLDKSGLPSDRFFAERPEGSVSTLKIQRTQQEDSAVYLCASSLGGLLSTDTQYFGPGTRLTVL.

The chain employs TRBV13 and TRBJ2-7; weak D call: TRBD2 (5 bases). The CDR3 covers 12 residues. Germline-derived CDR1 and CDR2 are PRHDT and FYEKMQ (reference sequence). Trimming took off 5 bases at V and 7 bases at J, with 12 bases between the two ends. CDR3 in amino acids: CASSPQRGEQYF. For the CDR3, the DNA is TGTGCCAGCAGCCCCCAGAGAGGGGAGCAGTACTTC.

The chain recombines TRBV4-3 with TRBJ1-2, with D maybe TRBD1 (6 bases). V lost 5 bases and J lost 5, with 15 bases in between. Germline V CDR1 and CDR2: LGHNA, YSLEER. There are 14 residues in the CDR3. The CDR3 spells CASSGRQAPYGYTF. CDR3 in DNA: TGCGCCAGCAGCGGCCGACAGGCCCCGTATGGCTACACCTTC.

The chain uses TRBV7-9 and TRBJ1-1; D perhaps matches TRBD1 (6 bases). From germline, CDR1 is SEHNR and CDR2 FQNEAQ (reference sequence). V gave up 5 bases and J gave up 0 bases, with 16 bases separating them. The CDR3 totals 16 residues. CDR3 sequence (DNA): TGTGCCAGCAGCCACAGGGCAACCGGAGTGAACACTGAAGCTTTCTTT. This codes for CASSHRATGVNTEAFF.

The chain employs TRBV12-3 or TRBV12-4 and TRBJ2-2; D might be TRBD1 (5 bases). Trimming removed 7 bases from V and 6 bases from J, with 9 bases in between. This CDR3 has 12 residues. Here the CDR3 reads CASKRQSGELFF. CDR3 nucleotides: TGTGCCAGCAAACGACAGTCCGGGGAGCTGTTTTTT.

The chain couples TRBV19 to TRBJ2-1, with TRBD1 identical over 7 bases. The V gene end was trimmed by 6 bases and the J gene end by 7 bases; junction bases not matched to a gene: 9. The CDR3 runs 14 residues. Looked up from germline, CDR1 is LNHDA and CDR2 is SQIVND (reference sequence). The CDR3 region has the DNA TGTGCCAGTAGCGACAGGGCTAGGGTAAATGAGCAGTTCTTC. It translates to CASSDRARVNEQFF.

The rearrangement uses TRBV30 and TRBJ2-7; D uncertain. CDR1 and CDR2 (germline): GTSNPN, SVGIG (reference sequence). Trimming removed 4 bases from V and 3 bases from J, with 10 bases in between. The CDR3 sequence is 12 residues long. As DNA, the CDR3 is TGTGCCTGGACCGAGACGGGCTACGAGCAGTACTTC. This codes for CAWTETGYEQYF.

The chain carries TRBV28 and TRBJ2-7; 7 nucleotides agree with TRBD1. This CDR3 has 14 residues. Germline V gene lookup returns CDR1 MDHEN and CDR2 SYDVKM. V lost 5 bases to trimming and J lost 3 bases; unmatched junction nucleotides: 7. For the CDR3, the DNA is TGTGCCAGCAGTGTACCGGGACAGAACTACGAGCAGTACTTC. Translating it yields CASSVPGQNYEQYF.

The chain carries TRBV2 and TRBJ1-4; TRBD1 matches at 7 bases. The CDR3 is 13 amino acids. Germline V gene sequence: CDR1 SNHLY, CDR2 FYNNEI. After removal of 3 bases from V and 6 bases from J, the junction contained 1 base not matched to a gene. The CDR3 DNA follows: TGTGCCAGCAGTGACAGGGGGGATGAAAAACTGTTTTTT. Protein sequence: CASSDRGDEKLFF.